Below, one T cell receptor (beta chain) is given with its context. What it recognizes is unknown. Measured with immunoSEQ multiplex PCR; TCRdb has only the in-frame clones, and not every one. Here the sample spans roughly 69,000 clones, around nine tenths being singletons. The CDR3 extends over 13 amino acids. CDR1 MNHNY and CDR2 SVGAGI come from the germline V gene (reference sequence). V was cut by 2 bases and J by 9 bases, with 11 bases left in between. The data derive from a study of Tregs in tolerant kidney transplant recipients. Study background: Related graft donors supplied nonmyeloablative bone marrow transplants, and mixed chimerism was transient.

Study observations and caveats: Biological reproducibility was not directly addressed, but technical replication error appeared minimal. In tolerant patients, donor-specific Tregs outgrew total Tregs, suggesting antigen-driven expansion. Validation in larger populations is needed because few patients were studied.

This sequence was found in a human donor who received a combined kidney and bone marrow transplant. Sequences were derived from CD4+ T cells from blood, sampled before the transplant. The chain has TRBV6-6 and TRBJ2-1; TRBD2 is a possible D gene (6 bases). The chain's CDR3 is CASSYNLALEQFF. In DNA form, the CDR3 reads TGTGCCAGCAGTTACAATCTAGCGCTTGAGCAGTTCTTC.